Listed below are T cell receptor beta chains from one sample, sequenced in a study of naive and memory T cell subsets. TCRdb independently ran MiXCR on the UMI-ligation and nested PCR reads; one entry per CDR3 protein. The table records roughly 140,000 distinct CDR3 sequences, 17% of them present only once. The sample consisted of naive CD4+ T cells from blood. The receptor set was obtained from a human donor in good health. Both conserved end residues are part of each CDR3. The D gene is left open where the match is weak. Only some rows state a clone size, as once, few, many or a class for expanded clones.

v_call: TRBV5-1
d_call: TRBD1
cdr3_length: 15
j_call: TRBJ2-1
clone_size: few
cdr3_nt: TGCGCCAGCAGCTTGGTTGGGACAGGGATCAATGAGCAGTTCTTC
cdr3_aa: CASSLVGTGINEQFF

v_call: TRBV29-1
d_call: TRBD1
cdr3_length: 13
j_call: TRBJ1-1
clone_size: NA
cdr3_nt: TGCAGCGTGGGACAGGGGAGAGGCACTGAAGCTTTCTTT
cdr3_aa: CSVGQGRGTEAFF

v_call: TRBV29-1
d_call: NA
cdr3_length: 13
j_call: TRBJ1-1
clone_size: NA
cdr3_nt: TGCAGCGCCTCAGGGACTACGGACACTGAAGCTTTCTTT
cdr3_aa: CSASGTTDTEAFF

v_call: TRBV20-1
d_call: NA
cdr3_length: 16
j_call: TRBJ2-5
clone_size: many
cdr3_nt: TGCAGTGCGGAGAGAGGTGGGGGGATTTTTTTGGAGACCCAGTACTTC
cdr3_aa: CSAERGGGIFLETQYF

v_call: TRBV7-2
d_call: NA
cdr3_length: 14
j_call: TRBJ2-3
clone_size: NA
cdr3_nt: TGTGCCAGCAGCTTAGGCAGGGTGACAGATACGCAGTATTTT
cdr3_aa: CASSLGRVTDTQYF

v_call: TRBV12-3/TRBV12-4
d_call: TRBD2
cdr3_length: 16
j_call: TRBJ2-2
clone_size: NA
cdr3_nt: TGTGCCAGCAGTTCGCCGGGACTAGCGGGCACCGGGGAGCTGTTTTTT
cdr3_aa: CASSSPGLAGTGELFF

v_call: TRBV29-1
d_call: TRBD2
cdr3_length: 14
j_call: TRBJ2-7
clone_size: NA
cdr3_nt: TGCAGCGTTGAACTAGCGGGAAGCTCCTACGAGCAGTACTTC
cdr3_aa: CSVELAGSSYEQYF

v_call: TRBV5-4
d_call: NA
cdr3_length: 15
j_call: TRBJ2-1
clone_size: NA
cdr3_nt: TGTGCCAGCAGCCCCAGGGGTACCGGGTACAATGAGCAGTTCTTC
cdr3_aa: CASSPRGTGYNEQFF

v_call: TRBV7-9
d_call: NA
cdr3_length: 14
j_call: TRBJ2-7
clone_size: many
cdr3_nt: TGTGCCAGCAGCTTTCAGGGGAGCGGGTACGAGCAGTACTTC
cdr3_aa: CASSFQGSGYEQYF

v_call: TRBV9
d_call: TRBD2
cdr3_length: 18
j_call: TRBJ2-2
clone_size: few
cdr3_nt: TGTGCCAGCAGCGTAGAACTAGCGGGAGTCGTGGAAACCGGGGAGCTGTTTTTT
cdr3_aa: CASSVELAGVVETGELFF

v_call: TRBV7-6
d_call: NA
cdr3_length: 13
j_call: TRBJ2-5
clone_size: few
cdr3_nt: TGTGCCAGCAGCCGACAGGAACAAGAGACCCAGTACTTC
cdr3_aa: CASSRQEQETQYF

v_call: TRBV10-3
d_call: NA
cdr3_length: 14
j_call: TRBJ2-7
clone_size: few
cdr3_nt: TGTGCCATCTCCAACCCGACAGATACCTACGAGCAGTACTTC
cdr3_aa: CAISNPTDTYEQYF

v_call: TRBV10-3
d_call: NA
cdr3_length: 14
j_call: TRBJ2-3
clone_size: many
cdr3_nt: TGTGCCATCAGTGACCCCCGTCTTGCAGATACGCAGTATTTT
cdr3_aa: CAISDPRLADTQYF

v_call: TRBV3-1
d_call: NA
cdr3_length: 16
j_call: TRBJ2-6
clone_size: few
cdr3_nt: TGTGCCAGCAGCATACAGGGTTTTGAAGGGGCCAACGTCCTGACTTTC
cdr3_aa: CASSIQGFEGANVLTF

v_call: TRBV5-1
d_call: NA
cdr3_length: 14
j_call: TRBJ2-1
clone_size: few
cdr3_nt: TGCGCCAGCAGCCCGGACGGGATCTACAATGAACAGTTCTTC
cdr3_aa: CASSPDGIYNEQFF

v_call: TRBV13
d_call: NA
cdr3_length: 15
j_call: TRBJ2-3
clone_size: NA
cdr3_nt: TGTGCCAGCAGCTTATCCCCCGTGGGAGCAGATACGCAGTATTTT
cdr3_aa: CASSLSPVGADTQYF

v_call: TRBV12-3/TRBV12-4
d_call: NA
cdr3_length: 14
j_call: TRBJ1-1
clone_size: few
cdr3_nt: TGTGCCAGCGGATTAAGCGCCGGTGGGACTGAAGCTTTCTTT
cdr3_aa: CASGLSAGGTEAFF

v_call: TRBV18
d_call: TRBD1
cdr3_length: 17
j_call: TRBJ2-1
clone_size: NA
cdr3_nt: TGTGCCAGCTCACTACGGACAGGGCTAGGACTGGGGGATGAGCAGTTCTTC
cdr3_aa: CASSLRTGLGLGDEQFF

v_call: TRBV5-1
d_call: TRBD1
cdr3_length: 15
j_call: TRBJ2-7
clone_size: many
cdr3_nt: TGCGCCAGCAGCTTGTCGGGGACAGGTTCCTACGAGCAGTACTTC
cdr3_aa: CASSLSGTGSYEQYF

v_call: TRBV15
d_call: NA
cdr3_length: 15
j_call: TRBJ2-6
clone_size: few
cdr3_nt: TGTGCCACCAGCAGCAGATCCCCTGGGGCCAACGTCCTGACTTTC
cdr3_aa: CATSSRSPGANVLTF

v_call: TRBV20-1
d_call: NA
cdr3_length: 16
j_call: TRBJ1-2
clone_size: few
cdr3_nt: TGCAGTGCTAGAGATCGCACAGACTCAATTCAAGGGGGCTACACCTTC
cdr3_aa: CSARDRTDSIQGGYTF

v_call: TRBV29-1
d_call: TRBD2
cdr3_length: 15
j_call: TRBJ2-7
clone_size: NA
cdr3_nt: TGCAGCGTTTTACTAGCGGGAATAACCTCCTACGAGCAGTACTTC
cdr3_aa: CSVLLAGITSYEQYF

v_call: TRBV5-4
d_call: NA
cdr3_length: 16
j_call: TRBJ1-3
clone_size: NA
cdr3_nt: TGTGCCAGCAGCTCTGACGGGCGGAACTCTGGAAACACCATATATTTT
cdr3_aa: CASSSDGRNSGNTIYF

v_call: TRBV15
d_call: TRBD1
cdr3_length: 17
j_call: TRBJ1-5
clone_size: few
cdr3_nt: TGTGCCACCAGCAGAGGCCGGGACAGGGCGGGGGGTCAGCCCCAGCATTTT
cdr3_aa: CATSRGRDRAGGQPQHF

v_call: TRBV6-5
d_call: NA
cdr3_length: 15
j_call: TRBJ2-2
clone_size: NA
cdr3_nt: TGTGCCAGCAGTTACTCGTCCGGGGGCCACGGGGAGCTGTTTTTT
cdr3_aa: CASSYSSGGHGELFF

v_call: TRBV10-3
d_call: NA
cdr3_length: 15
j_call: TRBJ1-5
clone_size: NA
cdr3_nt: TGTGCCATCAGTGAGGGCTCGATGGGCAATCAGCCCCAGCATTTT
cdr3_aa: CAISEGSMGNQPQHF

v_call: TRBV7-9
d_call: NA
cdr3_length: 12
j_call: TRBJ2-1
clone_size: NA
cdr3_nt: TGTGCCAGCAGCTCTCCAAACAATGAGCAGTTCTTC
cdr3_aa: CASSSPNNEQFF

v_call: TRBV29-1
d_call: TRBD1
cdr3_length: 14
j_call: TRBJ2-3
clone_size: many
cdr3_nt: TGCAGCGTAGGACAGGGAACTAGCACAGATACGCAGTATTTT
cdr3_aa: CSVGQGTSTDTQYF

v_call: TRBV1
d_call: NA
cdr3_length: 16
j_call: TRBJ2-3
clone_size: NA
cdr3_nt: TGCACCAGCAGCCACTGGACTAGCGGGAGGACAGATACGCAGTATTTT
cdr3_aa: CTSSHWTSGRTDTQYF

v_call: TRBV18
d_call: NA
cdr3_length: 16
j_call: TRBJ2-5
clone_size: NA
cdr3_nt: TGTGCCAGCTCACCTCTCGAAGTGAACGGCCAAGAGACCCAGTACTTC
cdr3_aa: CASSPLEVNGQETQYF

v_call: TRBV10-3
d_call: TRBD1
cdr3_length: 17
j_call: TRBJ2-6
clone_size: few
cdr3_nt: TGTGCCATCAGCGGACCCGGGACAGGGGCTGGGGCCAACGTCCTGACTTTC
cdr3_aa: CAISGPGTGAGANVLTF

v_call: TRBV28
d_call: NA
cdr3_length: 13
j_call: TRBJ1-1
clone_size: few
cdr3_nt: TGTGCCAGCAGTTTTGTCAGAGTTGGTGAAGCTTTCTTT
cdr3_aa: CASSFVRVGEAFF

v_call: TRBV28
d_call: NA
cdr3_length: 13
j_call: TRBJ1-2
clone_size: NA
cdr3_nt: TGTGCCACACCGAAACCCCAGGGGTCTGGCTACACCTTC
cdr3_aa: CATPKPQGSGYTF

v_call: TRBV6-1
d_call: NA
cdr3_length: 13
j_call: TRBJ2-2
clone_size: NA
cdr3_nt: TGTGCCAGTCCAGGGGTTAACACCGGGGAGCTGTTTTTT
cdr3_aa: CASPGVNTGELFF

v_call: TRBV30
d_call: NA
cdr3_length: 13
j_call: TRBJ2-6
clone_size: few
cdr3_nt: TGTGCCCACAAAACCTCTGGGGCCAACGTCCTGACTTTC
cdr3_aa: CAHKTSGANVLTF

v_call: TRBV30
d_call: TRBD1
cdr3_length: 14
j_call: TRBJ2-6
clone_size: NA
cdr3_nt: TGTGCCTGGAACAGGGGGTCTGGGGCCAACGTCCTGACTTTC
cdr3_aa: CAWNRGSGANVLTF

v_call: TRBV20-1
d_call: NA
cdr3_length: 12
j_call: TRBJ2-7
clone_size: NA
cdr3_nt: TGCAGTGCTAGAGATCGGGCTAGCAAGCAGTACTTC
cdr3_aa: CSARDRASKQYF

v_call: TRBV2
d_call: TRBD1
cdr3_length: 14
j_call: TRBJ2-1
clone_size: NA
cdr3_nt: TGTGCCAGCACCCTGGGACAGGGGGGCAATGAGCAGTTCTTC
cdr3_aa: CASTLGQGGNEQFF

v_call: TRBV5-6
d_call: TRBD1
cdr3_length: 15
j_call: TRBJ2-7
clone_size: NA
cdr3_nt: TGTGCCAGCAGCCGCAGGACAGGGTACTCCTACGAGCAGTACTTC
cdr3_aa: CASSRRTGYSYEQYF

v_call: TRBV7-9
d_call: NA
cdr3_length: 13
j_call: TRBJ2-1
clone_size: once
cdr3_nt: TGTGCCAGCAGCCTACAGACTGACAATGAGCAGTTCTTC
cdr3_aa: CASSLQTDNEQFF

v_call: TRBV28
d_call: TRBD2
cdr3_length: 16
j_call: TRBJ2-7
clone_size: many
cdr3_nt: TGTGCCAGCAGTATTGCTAGCGGGAGGGTAGCCTACGAGCAGTACTTC
cdr3_aa: CASSIASGRVAYEQYF

v_call: TRBV20-1
d_call: NA
cdr3_length: 15
j_call: TRBJ2-1
clone_size: NA
cdr3_nt: TGCAGTTTCACCGAGGAGGGGTATGTCTACAATGAGCAGTTCTTC
cdr3_aa: CSFTEEGYVYNEQFF

v_call: TRBV29-1
d_call: NA
cdr3_length: 12
j_call: TRBJ2-5
clone_size: few
cdr3_nt: TGCAGCGTTGAAGAGGGGAAGGAGACCCAGTACTTC
cdr3_aa: CSVEEGKETQYF

v_call: TRBV20-1
d_call: TRBD2
cdr3_length: 15
j_call: TRBJ2-7
clone_size: many
cdr3_nt: TGCAGTGCGCCCCTCGGGACTAGCGGCTCCTACGAGCAGTACTTC
cdr3_aa: CSAPLGTSGSYEQYF

v_call: TRBV28
d_call: TRBD1
cdr3_length: 13
j_call: TRBJ2-1
clone_size: NA
cdr3_nt: TGTGCCAGCTTCATCGGGACAGGGAATGAGCAGTTCTTC
cdr3_aa: CASFIGTGNEQFF

v_call: TRBV20-1
d_call: NA
cdr3_length: 11
j_call: TRBJ1-2
clone_size: NA
cdr3_nt: TGCAGTGCTAGGGGCTCCTATGGCTACACCTTC
cdr3_aa: CSARGSYGYTF